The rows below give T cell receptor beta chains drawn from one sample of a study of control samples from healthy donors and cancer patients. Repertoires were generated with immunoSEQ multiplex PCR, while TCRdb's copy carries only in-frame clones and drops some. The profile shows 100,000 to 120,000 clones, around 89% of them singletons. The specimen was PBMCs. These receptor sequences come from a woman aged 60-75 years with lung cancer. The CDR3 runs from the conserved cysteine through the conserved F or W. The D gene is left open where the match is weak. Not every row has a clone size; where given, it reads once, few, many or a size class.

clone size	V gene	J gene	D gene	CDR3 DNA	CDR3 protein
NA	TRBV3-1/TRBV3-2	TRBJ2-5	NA	TGTGCCAGCAGCCAAGTCGGGTTACAAGAGACCCAGTACTTC	CASSQVGLQETQYF
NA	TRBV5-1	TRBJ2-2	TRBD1	TGCGCCAGCAGCTTTAACACAGGGGCCTCGAACACCGGGGAGCTGTTTTTT	CASSFNTGASNTGELFF
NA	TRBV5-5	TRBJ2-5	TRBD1	TGTGCCAGCAGCTTGGTGACAGGGGGGAGAGAGACCCAGTACTTC	CASSLVTGGRETQYF
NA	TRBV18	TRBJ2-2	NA	TGTGCCAGCTCATCACAGGGAATTCCGAACACCGGGGAGCTGTTTTTT	CASSSQGIPNTGELFF
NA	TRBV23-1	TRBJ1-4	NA	TGCGCCAGCAGTCAATCGAAGGGGAGGGTAAGATGGGATGAAAAACTGTTTTTT	CASSQSKGRVRWDEKLFF
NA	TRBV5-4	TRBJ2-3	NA	TGTGCCAGCAGCTTAGGTCGGCGGGGTTGGACAGATACGCAGTATTTT	CASSLGRRGWTDTQYF
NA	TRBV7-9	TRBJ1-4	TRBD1	TGTGCCAGCAGCGAAGGACAGGGGGCGCGAAATGAAAAACTGTTTTTT	CASSEGQGARNEKLFF
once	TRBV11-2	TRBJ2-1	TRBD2	TGTGCCAGCAGCTTAGTGGACGGGAGCGGGATCCTCTTC	CASSLVDGSGILF
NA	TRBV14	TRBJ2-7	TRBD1	TGTGCCAGCAGCCATTTACAGGGGGCTGTGGGCTACGAGCAGTACTTC	CASSHLQGAVGYEQYF
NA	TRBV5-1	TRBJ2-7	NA	TGCGCCAGCAGCTTGGTCGGCTTCTTAAGGGAGACCCCCTCCGAGCAGTACTTC	CASSLVGFLRETPSEQYF
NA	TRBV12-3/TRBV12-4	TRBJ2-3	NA	TGTGCCAGCCGCCCTCAAAGCGATACGCAGTATTTT	CASRPQSDTQYF
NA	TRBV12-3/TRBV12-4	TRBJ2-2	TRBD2	TGTGCCAGCACCTTCGGGGGGGCCGGGGAGCTGTTTTTT	CASTFGGAGELFF
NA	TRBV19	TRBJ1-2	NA	TGTGCCAGCAACAGTCGACAGAGAGGCAACTATGGCTACACCTTC	CASNSRQRGNYGYTF
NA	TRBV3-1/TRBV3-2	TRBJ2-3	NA	TGTGCCAGCAGCCAGACCCGCACAGATACGCAGTATTTT	CASSQTRTDTQYF
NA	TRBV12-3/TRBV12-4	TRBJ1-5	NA	TGTACCAGCAGTTATGGTAGCAATCAGCCCCAGCATTTT	CTSSYGSNQPQHF
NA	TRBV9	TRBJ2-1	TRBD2	TGTGCCAGCAGCACCCGACTAGCGGGAGGGTATGAGCAGTTCTTC	CASSTRLAGGYEQFF
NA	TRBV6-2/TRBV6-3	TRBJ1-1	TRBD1	TGTGCCAGCAGTTCAATGGACAGGGGGACTGAAGCTTTCTTT	CASSSMDRGTEAFF
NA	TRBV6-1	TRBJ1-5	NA	TGTGCCAGCAGTGATCTCAGGGTACAGCCCCAGCATTTT	CASSDLRVQPQHF
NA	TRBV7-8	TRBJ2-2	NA	TGTGCCAGCAGCTTATGGGGCAGGGGAGGAACCGGGGAGCTGTTTTTT	CASSLWGRGGTGELFF
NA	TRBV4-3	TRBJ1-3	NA	TGCGCCAGTTGCCCCGACAGCAGTTCTGGAAACACCATATATTTT	CASCPDSSSGNTIYF
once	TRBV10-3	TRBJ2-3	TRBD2	TGTGCCACCCCGACTAGCGGGAGGGCCGGAGGCACAGATACGCAGTATTTT	CATPTSGRAGGTDTQYF
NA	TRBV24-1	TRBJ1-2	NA	TGTGCCACCCCCGCAGCTAACTATGGCTACACCTTC	CATPAANYGYTF
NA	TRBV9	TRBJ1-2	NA	TGTGCCAGCAGCGTAGGAACCAAAGCCCCGGTGAACTATGGCTACACCTTC	CASSVGTKAPVNYGYTF
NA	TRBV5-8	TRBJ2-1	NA	TGTGCCAGCAGCTTGGCCCTAACTAGCGAGCAGTTCTTC	CASSLALTSEQFF
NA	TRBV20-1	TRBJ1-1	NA	TGCAGTGCTAGTCTGGGCAGGGGTACTGAAGCTTTCTTT	CSASLGRGTEAFF
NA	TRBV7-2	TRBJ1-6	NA	TGTGCCAGCAGCTGGGCTGAAAATTCACCCCTCCACTTT	CASSWAENSPLHF
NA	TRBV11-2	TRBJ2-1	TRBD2	TGTGCCAGCAGCGGCAGACTAGCGGGAGTCAGTTCGGGTGAGCAGTTCTTC	CASSGRLAGVSSGEQFF
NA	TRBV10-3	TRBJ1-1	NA	TGTGCCATCAGTGTAAGACAGAACACTGAAGCTTTCTTT	CAISVRQNTEAFF
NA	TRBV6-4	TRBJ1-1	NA	TGTGCCAGCAGTGCCAACCTGAACACTGAAGCTTTCTTT	CASSANLNTEAFF
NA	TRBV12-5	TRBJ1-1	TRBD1	TGTGCTAGTGGTTTACGGACAATACAGGGGCGAAGGAACACTGAAGCTTTCTTT	CASGLRTIQGRRNTEAFF
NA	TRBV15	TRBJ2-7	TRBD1	TGTGCCACCAGCAGAGAGTCAGGGGGTATCTACGAGCAGTACTTC	CATSRESGGIYEQYF
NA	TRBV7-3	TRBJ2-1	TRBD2	TGTGCCAGCACTCCTGGGACTAGCGGGATTAATGAGCAGTTCTTC	CASTPGTSGINEQFF
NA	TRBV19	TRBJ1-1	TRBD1	TGTGCCAGTACCTCCGGGACAGGGTTAGGAGAGAACACTGAAGCTTTCTTT	CASTSGTGLGENTEAFF
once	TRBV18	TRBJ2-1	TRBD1	TGTGCCAGCTCACCACAGGGGGCCGATGAGCAGTTCTTC	CASSPQGADEQFF
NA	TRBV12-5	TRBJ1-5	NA	TGTGCTAGTGGTTTGGTAATCCAGGGCCGCAATCAGCCCCAGCATTTT	CASGLVIQGRNQPQHF
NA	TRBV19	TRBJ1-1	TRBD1	TGTGCCAGTAGTCCAGGACAGGCGAACACTGAAGCTTTCTTT	CASSPGQANTEAFF
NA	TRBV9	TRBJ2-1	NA	TGTGCCAGCAGCGCACAGGGATCCGGTGAGCAGTTCTTC	CASSAQGSGEQFF
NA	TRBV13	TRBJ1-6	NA	TGTGCCAGCAGCTTAGGTCTGAATTCACCCCTCCACTTT	CASSLGLNSPLHF
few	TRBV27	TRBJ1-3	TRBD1	TGTGCCAGTAAAAGGGGGCTAACTGGAAACACCATATATTTT	CASKRGLTGNTIYF
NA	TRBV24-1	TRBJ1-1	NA	TGTGCCACCAGTGATATAACAGCGGGGGAGGCTTTCTTT	CATSDITAGEAFF
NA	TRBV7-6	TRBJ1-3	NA	TGTGCCAGCAGCCAAGGGGCAGGAGACTCTGGAAACACCATATATTTT	CASSQGAGDSGNTIYF
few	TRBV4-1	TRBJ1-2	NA	TGCGCCACCGCATTTACCCCGGGACTAGGGTATGGCTACACCTTC	CATAFTPGLGYGYTF
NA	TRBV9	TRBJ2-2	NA	TGTGCCAGCAGCGCGACCCGTGCCGACGGGGAGCTGTTTTTT	CASSATRADGELFF
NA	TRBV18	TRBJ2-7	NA	TGTGCCAGCTCACTTAGGGACGACAGCGAGCAGTACTTC	CASSLRDDSEQYF
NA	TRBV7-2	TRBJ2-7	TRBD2	TGTGCCAGCAGCTTAGTTGGCAGGGAGGGAGAGCAGTACTTC	CASSLVGREGEQYF
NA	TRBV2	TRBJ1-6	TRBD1	TGTGCCAGCAGTGAGGAAACAGGGGATTCACCCCTCCACTTT	CASSEETGDSPLHF
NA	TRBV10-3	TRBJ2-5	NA	TGTGCCATCAGTCCTTCAGCCCAGGGTTCAGAGACCCAGTACTTC	CAISPSAQGSETQYF
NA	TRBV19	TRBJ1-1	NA	TGTGCCAGTAGTATTTTAGGGGGGACTGAAGCTTTCTTT	CASSILGGTEAFF